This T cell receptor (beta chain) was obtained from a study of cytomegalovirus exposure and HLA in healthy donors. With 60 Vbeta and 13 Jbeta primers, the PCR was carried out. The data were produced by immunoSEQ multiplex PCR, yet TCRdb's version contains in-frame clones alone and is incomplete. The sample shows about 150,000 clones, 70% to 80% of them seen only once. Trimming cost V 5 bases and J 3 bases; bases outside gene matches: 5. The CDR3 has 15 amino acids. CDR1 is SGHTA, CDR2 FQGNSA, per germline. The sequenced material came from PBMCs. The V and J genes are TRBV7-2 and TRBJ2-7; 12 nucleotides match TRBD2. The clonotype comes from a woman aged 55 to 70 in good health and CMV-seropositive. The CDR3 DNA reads TGTGCCAGCAGCGTAGGACTAGCGGGACTCTACGAGCAGTACTTC. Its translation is CASSVGLAGLYEQYF.